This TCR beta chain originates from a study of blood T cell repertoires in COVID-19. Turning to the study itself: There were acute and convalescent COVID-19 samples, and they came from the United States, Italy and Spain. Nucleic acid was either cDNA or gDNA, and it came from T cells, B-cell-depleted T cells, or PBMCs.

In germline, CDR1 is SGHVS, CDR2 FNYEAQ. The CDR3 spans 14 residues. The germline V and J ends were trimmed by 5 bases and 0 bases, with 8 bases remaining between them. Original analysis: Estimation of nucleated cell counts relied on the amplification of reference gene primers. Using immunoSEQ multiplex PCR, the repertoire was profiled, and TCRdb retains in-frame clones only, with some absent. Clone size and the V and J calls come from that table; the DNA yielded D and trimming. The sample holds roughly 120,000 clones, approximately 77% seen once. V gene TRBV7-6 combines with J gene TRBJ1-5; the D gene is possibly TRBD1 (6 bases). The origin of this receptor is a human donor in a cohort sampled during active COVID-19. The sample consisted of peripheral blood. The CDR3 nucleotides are TGTGCCAGCAGCCCGGACAGTAGCAATCAGCCCCAGCATTTT. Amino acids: CASSPDSSNQPQHF.